Sequencing of this T cell receptor (beta chain) was carried out in a study of long-term antiretroviral therapy in people with HIV (dated 2022 in TCRdb). About the full investigation: Collection of the earliest samples took place about a decade ahead of the 2015 WHO recommendation for immediate ART, at a time when ART was typically delayed until CD4 counts fell. This retrospective serial study examined whether starting ART and sustained HIV suppression were associated with changes in the composition and diversity of the TRB repertoire in peripheral blood. The cohort contributed roughly 200 cryopreserved PBMC samples from about 33 adults with confirmed HIV infection, collected serially over a mean of about 6 years (range 1-12). Among the approximately 27 participants with HIV, approximately 10 were female. No cross-contamination during QIAcube processing turned up in test extractions that ran a monoclonal T-cell line alongside around 32 polyclonal samples.

Broad study findings and their caveats: No data were available on ART adherence, viral resistance or therapy changes, limiting inferences about post-ART repertoire changes. The samples were dated from about 2004 to 2017, and the ART regimens that were used may be less effective than current ART regimens. Because pre-ART samples had limited cell numbers, profiling was done on unsorted PBMC rather than on sorted CD4+ and CD8+ T cells. Because PBMC availability was limited, only the TCR beta chain was sequenced, with no alpha chain pairing. CDR3 length ranges in HIV repertoires were narrower than in controls, and network structure suggested an antigen-experienced repertoire with only a slight naive shift after ART. Starting ART was linked to a significant rise in TRB diversity, yet even with long-term ART the diversity remained significantly lower than in transplant donor controls. At every time point, the repertoire was dominated by expanded TRB clones first identified before ART initiation, although this dominance fluctuated and, in many PLHIV, declined after ART.

CDR1 and CDR2 are read off the germline V gene as ENHRY and SYGVKD. Trimming costs V 3 bases and J 4 bases, and their ends lie 4 bases apart. From the cysteine through the phenylalanine, the CDR3 covers 11 amino acids. Of all the DNA, just the CDR3 is kept, 33 bases in frame from base 1. The immunoSEQ hsTCRB v3.0 assay was used at survey level resolution for TRB variable region sequencing. TRB sequencing targeted a depth of about 35,000-50,000 T-cell genomes per sample. TRB libraries were pooled and sequenced on an Illumina MiSeq using a v3 150-cycle kit. As for the authors' bioinformatics: Repertoire analysis was run in R within a reproducible Nextflow workflow that covered QC, data transformation and analysis. Custom analyses were implemented in LymphoSeq2, an R package for AIRR-Seq data exploration. A few samples that produced fewer than 5000 total TRB sequences were removed, so 190 or so HIV repertoires were analyzed. Among the 180 or so HIV repertoires that were kept, under 60 were collected before ART initiation and over 120 were collected after ART initiation. Each repertoire was downsampled to 5000 TRB nucleotide sequences, and summary statistics were averaged across 100 downsampling iterations. The analysis kept only TRB sequences whose CDR3 regions were at least seven amino acids long. Diversity was measured with a Shannon entropy-derived clonality score and the Gini coefficient. In repertoire networks, the top 5000 CDR3 amino acid sequences were linked whenever an edit distance of one separated two sequences. Antigen specificity groups and MHC restriction were predicted for TRB CDR3 amino acid sequences with GLIPH2. To flag known CMV, EBV, HIV or tissue antigen associations, CDR3 amino acid sequences were matched against VDJdb and McPAS-TCR. Pre-ART, post-ART and control groups were compared with Wilcoxon signed-rank tests and Holm-Bonferroni correction. Imported from immuneACCESS, the table was reduced by TCRdb to in-frame sequences with V and J called. These copies leave out some clones; in studies compared against another copy, an unresolved V gene accounts for under half, and the cause of the remainder is not known. The V and J calls and clone size were taken over from that table, and D and trimming were inferred from the DNA. The sample has 23,000 or so clones on record, just over 90% of them singletons. About 8.9% of the sample is held by the ten biggest clonotypes.

Regarding this clone: This clone's antigen is unknown. The input lacks base qualities; no much larger clone sits a single base away.

To be included, a participant needed at least one PBMC sample from before ART initiation plus at least two post-ART samples. Treatment was received in the United States of America by all participants with HIV. Before DNA extraction, cryopreserved samples containing about 0.9-11 million PBMC were thawed and washed. At the time of the earliest PBMC sample, participants with HIV were aged between about 23 and 54 years. PBMC samples were contributed by each participant from 1-4 timepoints before ART initiation and 2-8 timepoints after ART initiation, with a median of 7 samples. Serial HIV viral load, CD4+ T-cell count, ART history and demographic data were obtained for every participant. Using a Qiagen kit on a QIAcube, genomic DNA was extracted from unsorted PBMC, with samples processed in batches of 12.

The sequences come from unsorted PBMCs, collected 7.6 years after starting antiretroviral therapy. This clonotype was sampled from a woman aged 40 to 49 with HIV. Here the chain combines TRBV10-3 and TRBJ2-7, with the D gene uncertain. The CDR3: CAISDRYEQYF. The nucleotide sequence is given as TGTGCCATCAGTGACCGATACGAGCAGTACTTC.